The 20 T cell receptor beta chains given below trace back to one sample, sequenced in a study of response to subunit inactivated influenza vaccine. MiXCR, applied by TCRdb to the RT-PCR reads, yields one record per CDR3 protein. In the table there are 150,000 or so distinct CDR3 sequences, roughly 10% of which are singletons. Here the sequenced sample was CD8+ T cells sorted from PBMCs, taken less than 25 months after vaccination. The source of these receptors is a man aged 50 to 75 who received an inactivated influenza vaccine.

In its sample, this clonotype was seen a few times. The chain's CDR3 is CASSWTPGTGGYTF. CDR3 sequence (DNA): TGTGCCAGCAGTTGGACCCCTGGGACGGGTGGCTACACCTTC. This sequence joins TRBV12-3 or TRBV12-4 and TRBJ1-2, with D possibly TRBD1 on 5 matching bases. Trimming left V 4 bases short and J 7 bases short, with 16 bases between. The CDR3 length is 14 residues.

The chain joins TRBV20-1 to TRBJ1-5, with 7 bases aligning to TRBD1. The V and J ends lost 6 bases and 7 bases, in that order; junction bases with no gene match: 9. CDR1 DFQATT and CDR2 SNEGSKA come from the germline V gene (reference sequence). The CDR3 consists of 13 residues. The CDR3 loop is CSARQGWGQPQHF. DNA of the CDR3: TGCAGTGCCAGACAGGGTTGGGGGCAGCCCCAGCATTTT.

The genes are TRBV28 and TRBJ1-4; D call uncertain. The germline gives CDR1 MDHEN, CDR2 SYDVKM. V was clipped by 5 bases and J by 0 bases, with 13 bases between them. CDR3 length: 16 amino acids. CDR3 DNA: TGTGCCAGCAGTCGACTGATTTCCACAACTAATGAAAAACTGTTTTTT. The encoded protein is CASSRLISTTNEKLFF.

CDR3 bases: TGTGCCAGCAGCGTTTCCACGACAGCGGACAGGGGAAGGGTGAATGAGCAGTTCTTC. Amino acids: CASSVSTTADRGRVNEQFF. This chain uses TRBV9 with TRBJ2-1; TRBD1 matches at 9 bases. Trimming at V came to 2 bases and at J to 7 bases, leaving 19 bases not matched to a gene. The CDR3 covers 19 residues. Germline CDR1 is SGDLS and CDR2 is YYNGEE.

This clonotype appeared many times. V usage is TRBV6-2 or TRBV6-3 and J usage is TRBJ2-1; 7 nucleotides match TRBD1. Losses at the gene ends were 2 bases for V and 7 bases for J; bases not matched to a gene: 8. The germline V gene encodes CDR1 MNHEY and CDR2 SVGEGT. CDR3 length: 15 residues. The CDR3 loop is CASSYGDRDANEQFF. CDR3 nucleotides: TGTGCCAGCAGTTACGGCGACAGGGATGCAAATGAGCAGTTCTTC.

This clonotype was found many times. The genes are TRBV19 and TRBJ2-7; possibly TRBD1 for D (6 bases). This CDR3 spans 12 amino acids. Deletions cut 5 bases from V and 2 bases from J, with 7 bases between. Germline CDR1 reads LNHDA; CDR2 reads SQIVND (reference sequence). CDR3 in DNA: TGTGCCAGTAGTGCAGGGGCCTACGAGCAGTACTTC. As protein: CASSAGAYEQYF.

This clonotype was counted a few times. The chain employs TRBV4-3 and TRBJ2-1; 13 nucleotides agree with TRBD2. J lost 1 base, V lost 1 base, and 7 bases had no gene match. The V gene's germline CDR1 is LGHNA and CDR2 YSLEER. This CDR3 has 19 residues. CDR3 nucleotides: TGCGCCAGCAGCCAAGGACTAGCGGGGGGCGGTGGGTCCTACAATGAGCAGTTCTTC. As protein: CASSQGLAGGGGSYNEQFF.

This clonotype occurred many times. The rearrangement links TRBV7-9 to TRBJ2-7, with D possibly TRBD2 on 6 matching bases. CDR3 length equals 15 residues. Germline V gene data show CDR1 as SEHNR and CDR2 as FQNEAQ (reference sequence). Trimming stripped 1 base from V and 2 bases from J, with 12 bases between. DNA for the CDR3: TGTGCCAGCAGCTTAGTCAGCGGGTTCACCTACGAGCAGTACTTC. Translating gives CASSLVSGFTYEQYF.

This clonotype was seen ten or more times. The V and J genes are TRBV20-1 and TRBJ2-3; D is uncertain. Germline CDR1 reads DFQATT; CDR2 reads SNEGSKA (reference sequence). The CDR3 is made up of 14 amino acids. Trimming left V 4 bases short and J 2 bases short, with 13 bases between. The CDR3 is CSATPRIPTDTQYF. DNA of the CDR3: TGCAGTGCTACGCCTAGGATCCCCACAGATACGCAGTATTTT.

This clonotype has at least ten counts. The chain carries TRBV7-9 and TRBJ1-2; a possible D gene is TRBD1 (5 bases). The CDR3 runs to 14 residues. CDR1 and CDR2 from the germline V gene are SEHNR and FQNEAQ (reference sequence). V shed 4 bases and J shed 7 bases, with 16 bases lying between them. The CDR3 nucleotides read TGTGCCAGCAGCTGGGAGGGGCCGAGGGGTGGCTACACCTTC. Protein product: CASSWEGPRGGYTF.

This chain connects TRBV27 to TRBJ2-1, with 10 bases lining up with TRBD2. Per the germline V gene, CDR1 is MNHEY and CDR2 is SMNVEV (reference sequence). CDR3 length equals 13 residues. J was trimmed by 9 bases and V by 3 bases; bases with no gene match: 2. CDR3 DNA: TGTGCCAGCAGTTTCGGACTAGCGGCTGAGCAGTTCTTC. Its translation: CASSFGLAAEQFF.

The chain couples TRBV7-9 to TRBJ1-2; D may be TRBD1 (5 bases). Germline lookup yields CDR1 SEHNR and CDR2 FQNEAQ (reference sequence). The CDR3 has 13 amino acids. Trimming stripped 0 bases from V and 3 bases from J, with 5 bases between. DNA for the CDR3: TGTGCCAGCAGCTTAGCAGGGGACTATGGCTACACCTTC. Translated, it gives CASSLAGDYGYTF.

This clonotype was seen a handful of times. The chain recombines TRBV29-1 with TRBJ1-2; 7 nucleotides match TRBD1. The CDR3 spans 11 residues. CDR1 is SQVTM and CDR2 is ANQGSEA in the germline V gene. V was clipped by 8 bases and J by 4 bases; unmatched bases: 4. The CDR3 region has the DNA TGCAGCATCCGGGACAGCTATGGCTACACCTTC. This encodes CSIRDSYGYTF.

The chain recombines TRBV14 with TRBJ1-2, with D perhaps matching TRBD1 (6 bases). The germline V gene has CDR1 SGHDN and CDR2 FVKESK. The CDR3 spans 15 residues. V shed 1 base and J shed 7 bases, with 16 bases lying between them. The CDR3: CASSQAFSGEPGYTF. Written as DNA, the CDR3 is TGTGCCAGCAGCCAAGCTTTTTCAGGGGAACCTGGCTACACCTTC.

This clonotype was observed a handful of times. The V and J genes are TRBV28 and TRBJ2-1, with D unclear. Trimming took off 0 bases at V and 3 bases at J, with 9 bases between the two ends. Germline V gene lookup returns CDR1 MDHEN and CDR2 SYDVKM. The CDR3 sequence is 15 residues long. DNA for the CDR3: TGTGCCAGCAGTTTATGGGGAACACACTACAATGAGCAGTTCTTC. Its translation: CASSLWGTHYNEQFF.

The chain has TRBV7-9 and TRBJ1-2, with TRBD1 matching over 8 bases. Germline trimming cut 2 bases from V and 8 bases from J; bases unmatched to any gene: 13. This CDR3 region has 16 residues. Per germline, CDR1 SEHNR and CDR2 FQNEAQ (reference sequence). The CDR3 bases are TGTGCCAGCAGCTTACACTTTGGACAGGGCTCGCGGGGCTACACCTTC. Its protein is CASSLHFGQGSRGYTF.

The chain is built from TRBV6-2 or TRBV6-3 and TRBJ1-2, with 7 bases identical to TRBD1. After removal of 10 bases from V and 4 bases from J, the junction contained 12 bases not matched to a gene. The germline CDR1 and CDR2 sequences are MNHEY and SVGEGT. The CDR3 extends over 14 amino acids. The DNA for the CDR3 is TGTGCCACTTACACAGGGGAGCACGTCTATGGCTACACCTTC. This sequence encodes CATYTGEHVYGYTF.

The table lists this clonotype with many counts. This chain uses TRBV7-8 with TRBJ2-1; 7 bases fit TRBD2. V trimming: 5 bases; J trimming: 8 bases; junction bases outside the gene matches: 9. The CDR3 sequence is 14 residues long. Per the germline V gene, CDR1 is SGHVS and CDR2 is FQNEAQ. CDR3 nucleotides: TGTGCCAGCAGCCAGGGTCTTCGGGGGGATGAGCAGTTCTTC. This codes for CASSQGLRGDEQFF.

This clonotype has just a few counts. The genes are TRBV20-1 and TRBJ1-6; D possibly corresponds to TRBD1 (5 bases). Germline CDR1 is DFQATT and CDR2 is SNEGSKA (reference sequence). The CDR3 is 13 residues long. V lost 4 bases and J lost 8, with 12 bases in between. CDR3 sequence (DNA): TGCAGTGCTAAAAAGATAGGGGATTCACCCCTCCACTTT. It encodes CSAKKIGDSPLHF.

This clonotype showed up just a few times. The V gene is TRBV28, the J gene TRBJ2-1; D uncertain. Looked up from germline, CDR1 is MDHEN and CDR2 is SYDVKM. Trimming shortened V by 6 bases and J by 1 base, and 13 bases separated the two germline ends. This CDR3 contains 15 residues. The CDR3 sequence is CASRRTWGSYNEQFF. For the CDR3, the DNA is TGTGCCAGCAGGCGAACATGGGGTTCCTACAATGAGCAGTTCTTC.